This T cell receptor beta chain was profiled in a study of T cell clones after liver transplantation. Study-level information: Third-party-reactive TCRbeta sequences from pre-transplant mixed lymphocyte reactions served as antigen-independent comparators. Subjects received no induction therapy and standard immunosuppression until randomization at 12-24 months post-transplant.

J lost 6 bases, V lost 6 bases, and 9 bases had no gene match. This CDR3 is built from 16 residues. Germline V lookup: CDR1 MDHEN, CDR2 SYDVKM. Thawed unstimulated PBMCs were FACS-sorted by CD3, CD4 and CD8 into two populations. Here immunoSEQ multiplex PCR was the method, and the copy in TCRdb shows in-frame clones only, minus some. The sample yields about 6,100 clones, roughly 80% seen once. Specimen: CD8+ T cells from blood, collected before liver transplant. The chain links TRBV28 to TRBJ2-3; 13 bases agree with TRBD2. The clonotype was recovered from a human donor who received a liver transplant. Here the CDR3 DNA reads TGTGCCAGCAGGCTGGAGGGACTAGCGGGACTGGATACGCAGTATTTT. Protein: CASRLEGLAGLDTQYF. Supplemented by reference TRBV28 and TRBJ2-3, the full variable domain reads DVKVTQSSRYLVKRTGEKVFLECVQDMDHENMFWYRQDPGLGLRLIYFSYDVKMKEKGDIPEGYSVSREKKERFSLILESASTNQTSMYLCASRLEGLAGLDTQYFGPGTRLTVL.